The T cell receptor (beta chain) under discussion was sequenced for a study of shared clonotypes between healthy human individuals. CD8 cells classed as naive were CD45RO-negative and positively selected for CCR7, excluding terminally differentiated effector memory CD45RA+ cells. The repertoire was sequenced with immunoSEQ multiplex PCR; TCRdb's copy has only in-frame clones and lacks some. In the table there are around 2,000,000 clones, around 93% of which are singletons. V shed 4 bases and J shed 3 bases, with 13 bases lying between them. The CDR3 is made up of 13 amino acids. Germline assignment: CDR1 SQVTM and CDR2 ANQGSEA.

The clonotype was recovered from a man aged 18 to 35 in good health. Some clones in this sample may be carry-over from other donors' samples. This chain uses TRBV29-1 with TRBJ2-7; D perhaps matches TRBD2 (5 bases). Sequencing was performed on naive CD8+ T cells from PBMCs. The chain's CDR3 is CSVGRQNFYEQYF. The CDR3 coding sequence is TGCAGCGTTGGGAGGCAGAACTTCTACGAGCAGTACTTC.